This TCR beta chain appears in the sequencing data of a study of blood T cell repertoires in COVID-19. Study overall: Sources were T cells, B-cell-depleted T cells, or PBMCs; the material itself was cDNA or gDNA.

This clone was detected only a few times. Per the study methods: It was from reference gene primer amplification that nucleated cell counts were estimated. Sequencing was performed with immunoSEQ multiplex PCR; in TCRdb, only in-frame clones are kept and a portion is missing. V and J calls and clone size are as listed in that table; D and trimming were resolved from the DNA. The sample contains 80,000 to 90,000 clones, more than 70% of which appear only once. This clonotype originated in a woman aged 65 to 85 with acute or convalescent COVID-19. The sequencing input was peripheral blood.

The CDR3 DNA is TGCGCCAGCAGTCTAAATCAGGGGGCGATGTCTCAGCCCCAGCATTTT. This codes for CASSLNQGAMSQPQHF. This sequence joins TRBV4-1 and TRBJ1-5, with 8 bases fitting TRBD1. The germline V gene encodes CDR1 MGHRA and CDR2 YSYEKL. Trimming at V came to 6 bases and at J to 6 bases, leaving 13 bases not matched to a gene. The CDR3 is made up of 16 amino acids.